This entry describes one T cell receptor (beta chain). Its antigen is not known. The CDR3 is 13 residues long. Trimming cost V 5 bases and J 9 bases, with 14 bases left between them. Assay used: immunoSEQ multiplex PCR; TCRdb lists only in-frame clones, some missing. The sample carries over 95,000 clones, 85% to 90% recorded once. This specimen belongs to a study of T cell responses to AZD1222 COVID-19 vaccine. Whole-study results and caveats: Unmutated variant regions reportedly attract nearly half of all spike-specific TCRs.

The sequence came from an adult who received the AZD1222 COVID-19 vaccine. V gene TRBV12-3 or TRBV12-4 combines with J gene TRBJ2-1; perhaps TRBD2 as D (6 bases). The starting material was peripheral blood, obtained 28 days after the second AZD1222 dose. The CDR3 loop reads CASSPGARGEQFF. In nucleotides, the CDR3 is TGTGCCAGCAGTCCCGGGGCGCGGGGTGAGCAGTTCTTC.